What follows is one T cell receptor beta chain and its context. Its cognate antigen is unknown. Germline V gene lookup returns CDR1 DFQATT and CDR2 SNEGSKA (reference sequence). Trimming took off 3 bases at V and 4 bases at J, with 19 bases between the two ends. The CDR3 runs to 16 residues. This record belongs to a study of post-analysis software for immune sequencing data. Findings of the study overall: Compared with controls, patients had more of about 5 TRBV segments, including TRBV5-6, TRBV5-1 and TRBV20-1.

The TCR beta cDNA libraries contained unique molecular identifiers. A single record per CDR3 protein comes from TCRdb applying MiXCR to the PCR reads. The sample has 750,000 to 950,000 distinct CDR3 sequences, around 53% seen once. The source material was blood. The sequence came from a girl aged 10 to 17 with multiple sclerosis. The V call is TRBV20-1, the J call TRBJ1-5; possibly TRBD1 for D (5 bases). DNA of the CDR3: TGCAGTGCTAGGATAGCGGGGACCAGCGGGAATCAGCCCCAGCATTTT. This codes for CSARIAGTSGNQPQHF.